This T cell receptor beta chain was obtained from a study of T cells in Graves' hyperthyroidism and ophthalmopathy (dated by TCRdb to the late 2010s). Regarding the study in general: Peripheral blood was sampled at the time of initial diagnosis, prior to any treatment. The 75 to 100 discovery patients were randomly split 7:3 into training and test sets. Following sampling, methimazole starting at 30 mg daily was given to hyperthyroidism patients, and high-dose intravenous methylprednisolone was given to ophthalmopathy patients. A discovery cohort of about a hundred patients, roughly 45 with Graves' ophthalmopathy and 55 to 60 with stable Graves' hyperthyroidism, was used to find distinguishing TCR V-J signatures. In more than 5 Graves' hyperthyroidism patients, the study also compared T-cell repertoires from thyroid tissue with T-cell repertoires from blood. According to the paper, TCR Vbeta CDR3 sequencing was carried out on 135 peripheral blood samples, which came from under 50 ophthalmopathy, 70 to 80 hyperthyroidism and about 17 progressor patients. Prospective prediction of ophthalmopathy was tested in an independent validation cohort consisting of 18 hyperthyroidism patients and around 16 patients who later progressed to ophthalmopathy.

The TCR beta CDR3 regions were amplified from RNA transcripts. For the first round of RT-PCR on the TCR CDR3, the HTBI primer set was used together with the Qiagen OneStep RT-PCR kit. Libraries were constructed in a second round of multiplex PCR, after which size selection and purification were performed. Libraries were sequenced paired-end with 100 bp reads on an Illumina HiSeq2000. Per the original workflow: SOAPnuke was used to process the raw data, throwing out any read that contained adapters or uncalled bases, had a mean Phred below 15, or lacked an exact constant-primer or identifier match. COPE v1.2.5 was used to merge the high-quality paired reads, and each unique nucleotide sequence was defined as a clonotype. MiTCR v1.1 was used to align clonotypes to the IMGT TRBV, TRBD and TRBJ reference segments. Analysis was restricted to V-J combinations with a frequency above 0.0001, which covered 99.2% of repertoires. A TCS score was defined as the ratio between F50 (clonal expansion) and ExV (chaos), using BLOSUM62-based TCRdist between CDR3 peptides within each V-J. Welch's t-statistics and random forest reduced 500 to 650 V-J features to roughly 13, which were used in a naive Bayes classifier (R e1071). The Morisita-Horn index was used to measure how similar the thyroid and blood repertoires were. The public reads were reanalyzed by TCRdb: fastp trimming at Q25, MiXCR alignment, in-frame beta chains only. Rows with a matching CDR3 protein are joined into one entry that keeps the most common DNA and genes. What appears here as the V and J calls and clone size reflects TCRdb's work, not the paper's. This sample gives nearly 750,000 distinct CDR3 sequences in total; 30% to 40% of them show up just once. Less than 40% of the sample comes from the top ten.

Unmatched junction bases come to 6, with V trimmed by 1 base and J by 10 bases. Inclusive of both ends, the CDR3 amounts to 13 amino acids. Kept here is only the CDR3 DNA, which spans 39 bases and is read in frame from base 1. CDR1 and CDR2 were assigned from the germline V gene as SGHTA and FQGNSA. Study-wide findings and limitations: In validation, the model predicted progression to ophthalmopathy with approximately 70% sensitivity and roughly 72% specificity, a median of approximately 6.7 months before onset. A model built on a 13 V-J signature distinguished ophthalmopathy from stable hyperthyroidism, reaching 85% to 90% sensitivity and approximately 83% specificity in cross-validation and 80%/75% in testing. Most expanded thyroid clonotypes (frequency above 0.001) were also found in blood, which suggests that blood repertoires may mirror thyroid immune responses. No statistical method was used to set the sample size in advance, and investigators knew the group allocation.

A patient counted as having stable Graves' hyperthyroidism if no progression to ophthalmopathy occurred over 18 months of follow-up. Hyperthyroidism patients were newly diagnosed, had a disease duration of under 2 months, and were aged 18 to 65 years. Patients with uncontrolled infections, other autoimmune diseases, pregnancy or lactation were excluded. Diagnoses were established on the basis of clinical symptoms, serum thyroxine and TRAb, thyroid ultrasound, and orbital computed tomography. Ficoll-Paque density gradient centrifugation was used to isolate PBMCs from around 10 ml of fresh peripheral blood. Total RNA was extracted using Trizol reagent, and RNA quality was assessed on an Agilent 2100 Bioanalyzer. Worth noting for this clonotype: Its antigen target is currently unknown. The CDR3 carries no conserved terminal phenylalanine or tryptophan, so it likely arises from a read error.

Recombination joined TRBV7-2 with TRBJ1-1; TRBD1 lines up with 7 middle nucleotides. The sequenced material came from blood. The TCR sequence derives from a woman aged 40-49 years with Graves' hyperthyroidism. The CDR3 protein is CASSLDLTGRAFS. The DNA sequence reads TGTGCCAGCAGCTTAGACCTGACAGGGAGAGCTTTCTCT.